This T cell receptor (beta chain) appears in the sequencing data of a study of blood T cell repertoires in COVID-19. Study at large: Sources were T cells, B-cell-depleted T cells, or PBMCs; the material itself was cDNA or gDNA.

The CDR3 loop spans 15 amino acids. Germline CDR1 reads SGHTA; CDR2 reads FQGNSA. V was clipped by 5 bases and J by 4 bases; unmatched bases: 7. This clone was found once. Everyone who took part was about 18 to 89 years old, and they came from about 23 US areas. Up to 2 weeks before entering the study, exposed participants had met a COVID-19 case. As handled by the study authors: Amplification of reference gene primers provided the estimated nucleated cell counts. Sequenced by immunoSEQ multiplex PCR; TCRdb stores in-frame clones only, minus some. V and J calls and clone size are those listed in that table; D and trimming were worked out from the DNA. The sample holds roughly 400,000 clones, more than 85% seen once.

This chain joins TRBV7-2 and TRBJ1-4, with TRBD1 identical over 7 bases. The clonotype originates from a woman in her thirties or forties who had been exposed to COVID-19. Input material: PBMCs or T cells enriched from blood (not recorded which). The CDR3 spells CASSRAQGSNEKLFF. CDR3 bases: TGTGCCAGCAGCCGGGCACAGGGGAGTAATGAAAAACTGTTTTTT.